The 26 T cell receptor beta chains below all came from one sample that was sequenced in a study of T-cell reconstitution after alpha-beta-depleted transplantation in children (dated by TCRdb to about 2016). The receptor library was made with PCR. Data came from an Illumina HiSeq 2500. To normalize quantification of the TCRbeta repertoire, the TCR libraries were built with molecular barcoding that relied on unique molecular identifiers. The public reads were run again by TCRdb, first through fastp at Q25 and then through MiXCR, and only productive beta chains were kept. Every entry covers one CDR3 protein and lists the most common genes and DNA from its rows. The sample has about 27,000 distinct CDR3 sequences on record, roughly 6.3% of them singletons. The ten largest clones add up to roughly 7% of the sample. The treatment or condition label corresponds to: allogeneic hematopoietic cell transplantation with graft depleted of TCRalphabeta T cells and CD19 B cells.

The source material was PBMCs, mostly from graft donor cells, sampled 180 days after TCRalphabeta/CD19-depleted stem cell transplant. Every receptor here comes from a male patient younger than 18 who had a stem cell transplant for acute myeloid leukemia, so the T cells may come from the graft donor.

This clonotype is labeled as medium-sized. The chain recombines TRBV6-2 or TRBV6-3 with TRBJ2-3; TRBD2 agrees at 7 bases. The junction had 17 bases not matched to a gene; V was cut back by 5 bases and J by 6 bases. The CDR3 has 17 residues. CDR1 is MNHEY, CDR2 SVGEGT, per germline. The CDR3 bases are TGTGCCAGCAGTACCGAGCGGGACCTGACAGCGGCGGATACGCAGTATTTT. Amino acids: CASSTERDLTAADTQYF.

This clonotype was detected many times. The CDR3 nucleotides read TGTGCCAGCAGAGGTATCGGTCAGAGCTATGGCTACACCTTC. It translates to CASRGIGQSYGYTF. The gene calls are TRBV5-6 and TRBJ1-2; D unresolved. V was pared by 5 bases and J by 4 bases, with 15 bases between. CDR1 is SGHDT, CDR2 YYEEEE, per germline. CDR3 length equals 14 residues. The full variable domain, its missing parts supplied by reference TRBV5-6 and TRBJ1-2, is DAGVTQSPTHLIKTRGQQVTLRCSPKSGHDTVSWYQQALGQGPQFIFQYYEEEERQRGNFPDRFSGHQFPNYSSELNVNALLLGDSALYLCASRGIGQSYGYTFGSGTRLTVV.

This clonotype was observed many times. The chain has TRBV3-1 and TRBJ2-2, with a tentative D call TRBD1 (6 bases). Trimming removed 3 bases from V and 5 bases from J, with 10 bases in between. Germline V CDR1 and CDR2: LGHDT, YNNKEL (reference sequence). This CDR3 spans 14 amino acids. This CDR3 is CASSHGTLTGELFF. The DNA of the CDR3 is TGTGCCAGCAGCCACGGGACACTTACCGGGGAGCTGTTTTTT. Variable domain in full (rest from reference TRBV3-1 and TRBJ2-2): DTAVSQTPKYLVTQMGNDKSIKCEQNLGHDTMYWYKQDSKKFLKIMFSYNNKELIINETVPNRFSPKSPDKAHLNLHINSLELGDSAVYFCASSHGTLTGELFFGEGSRLTVL.

The chain joins TRBV20-1 to TRBJ1-1, with unresolved D. The CDR3 loop spans 15 amino acids. Trimming took off 0 bases at V and 2 bases at J, with 13 bases between the two ends. Germline CDR1 reads DFQATT; CDR2 reads SNEGSKA (reference sequence). CDR3 DNA sequence: TGCAGTGCTAGAGATCCAGCAGTTCCCAACACTGAAGCTTTCTTT. It encodes CSARDPAVPNTEAFF.

At least ten counts were recorded for this clonotype. The V call is TRBV28, the J call TRBJ1-5, with 11 bases lining up with TRBD1. The CDR3 runs to 15 residues. Germline-derived CDR1 and CDR2 are MDHEN and SYDVKM. V lost 10 bases, J lost 2 bases, and 7 bases stayed unmatched. CDR3 protein: CATAGQGVGNQPQHF. Here the CDR3 DNA reads TGTGCCACCGCGGGACAGGGGGTAGGCAATCAGCCCCAGCATTTT.

V and J are TRBV20-1 and TRBJ2-1; maybe TRBD2 (5 bases). The V end was cut by 6 bases, the J end by 7 bases, with 13 bases between. The CDR3 length is 12 residues. The germline CDR1 and CDR2 sequences are DFQATT and SNEGSKA (reference sequence). The CDR3 spells CSAVERGNEQFF. The CDR3 DNA sequence: TGCAGTGCCGTAGAACGGGGTAATGAGCAGTTCTTC.

This clonotype has at least ten counts. The J gene is TRBJ2-7, the V gene TRBV10-2; 7 bases map to TRBD1. The germline V gene has CDR1 WSHSY and CDR2 SAAADI. The J segment lost 3 bases and the V segment lost 5 bases, leaving 10 bases of the junction unmatched. The CDR3 covers 15 residues. The CDR3 loop reads CASSPTRDRLYEQYV. The CDR3 DNA is TGCGCCAGCAGTCCGACCCGGGACAGACTCTACGAGCAGTACGTC.

The chain combines TRBV12-3 or TRBV12-4 with TRBJ2-1; 9 nucleotides agree with TRBD2. J was trimmed by 3 bases and V by 6 bases; bases with no gene match: 3. This CDR3 region has 14 residues. CDR3 in amino acids: CASSMTSGYNEQFF. CDR3 nucleotides: TGTGCCAGCAGCATGACTAGCGGCTACAATGAGCAGTTCTTC.

This clonotype was seen repeatedly, ten times or more. J is TRBJ2-7 and V is TRBV20-1; 9 nucleotides match TRBD1. Germline CDR1 is DFQATT and CDR2 is SNEGSKA (reference sequence). CDR3 length: 11 amino acids. V gave up 8 bases and J gave up 5 bases; unmatched junction bases: 4. The CDR3 loop is CSRQGVNEQYF. Here the CDR3 DNA reads TGCAGTCGACAGGGGGTCAACGAGCAGTACTTC.

This clonotype was observed many times. The chain links TRBV3-1 to TRBJ2-6, with D unclear. In germline, CDR1 is LGHDT, CDR2 YNNKEL (reference sequence). V dropped 0 bases and J dropped 0 bases, with 3 bases sitting between them. The CDR3 is made up of 15 amino acids. The CDR3, as DNA: TGTGCCAGCAGCCAAGACAGCTCTGGGGCCAACGTCCTGACTTTC. This translates into CASSQDSSGANVLTF.

The chain has TRBV4-2 and TRBJ2-1; 11 nucleotides agree with TRBD2. Germline values: CDR1 LGHNA, CDR2 YNFKEQ. This CDR3 contains 18 residues. The trim removed 8 bases at V and 4 bases at J, leaving 16 bases unmatched. DNA of the CDR3: TGTGCCAGCTCATCGAGGGCCATTTTAGCGGGGGGGTACAATGAGCAGTTCTTC. Translating gives CASSSRAILAGGYNEQFF.

This clonotype was detected ten times or more. The genes are TRBV7-2 and TRBJ2-7; D may be TRBD1 or TRBD2 (6 bases each). The V gene lost 5 bases and the J gene lost 2 bases, with 13 bases spanning the gap. Germline CDR1 is SGHTA and CDR2 is FQGNSA. This CDR3 spans 14 amino acids. DNA of the CDR3: TGTGCCAGCAGCCCCTCTAGGGGGGCCTACGAGCAGTACTTC. This encodes CASSPSRGAYEQYF.

This clonotype was seen many times. The chain couples TRBV3-1 to TRBJ1-1; D is unresolved. The CDR3 has 14 amino acids. The germline V gene encodes CDR1 LGHDT and CDR2 YNNKEL (reference sequence). V shed 4 bases and J shed 5 bases, with 14 bases lying between them. The CDR3 loop reads CASSPLDLGTEAFF. The CDR3 DNA is TGTGCCAGCAGCCCCCTCGACCTAGGGACTGAAGCTTTCTTT.

This chain uses TRBV3-1 with TRBJ2-1, with 9 bases identical to TRBD2. J was trimmed by 6 bases and V by 11 bases; bases with no gene match: 14. The CDR3 extends over 15 amino acids. The germline V gene encodes CDR1 LGHDT and CDR2 YNNKEL (reference sequence). CDR3 in amino acids: CASCGSGLASNEQFF. DNA for the CDR3: TGTGCCTCCTGCGGCTCGGGACTAGCCTCCAATGAGCAGTTCTTC.

V and J are TRBV7-1 and TRBJ2-1; 9 bases map to TRBD2. TRBV7-1 is known as an ORF, though its function is uncertain. Trimming took 4 bases from V and 8 from J; bases not matched to a gene: 15. CDR3 length: 17 residues. Here the CDR3 reads CASSYPTGSGRRDEQFF. DNA for the CDR3: TGTGCCAGCAGCTACCCGACTGGGAGCGGGAGGCGGGATGAGCAGTTCTTC.

This clonotype was counted ten times or more. V is TRBV5-1 and J is TRBJ2-2; D remains unclear. Trimming stripped 0 bases from V and 7 bases from J, with 4 bases between. CDR1 and CDR2 (germline): SGHRS, YFSETQ. This CDR3 region has 12 residues. The CDR3 protein is CASSLEVGELFF. The CDR3 DNA reads TGCGCCAGCAGCTTGGAGGTCGGGGAGCTGTTTTTT.

The chain carries TRBV5-6 and TRBJ1-2, with D possibly matching TRBD1 (5 bases). Germline CDR1 and CDR2: SGHDT and YYEEEE. The V gene lost 8 bases and the J gene lost 8 bases, with 16 bases spanning the gap. The CDR3 extends over 12 amino acids. The CDR3 region is CARGLGTLGYTF. The CDR3 coding sequence is TGTGCCAGGGGCCTCGGGACTTTGGGCTACACCTTC.

This clonotype came up many times. V and J are TRBV20-1 and TRBJ1-5; no reliable D call. The CDR3 extends over 12 amino acids. Trimming took 3 bases from V and 4 from J, leaving 7 bases between them. The germline CDR1 and CDR2 sequences are DFQATT and SNEGSKA (reference sequence). CDR3 DNA sequence: TGCAGTGCTAGGGCGGGGAATCAGCCCCAGCATTTT. Encoded protein: CSARAGNQPQHF.

This clonotype was observed at least ten times. J is TRBJ2-5 and V is TRBV5-1; weak D call: TRBD1 (5 bases). The CDR3 is 14 amino acids. V lost 7 bases, J lost 3 bases, and 16 bases lay in between. Germline V CDR1 and CDR2: SGHRS, YFSETQ. CDR3 coding DNA: TGCGCCAGCTCCCAGGGAAGGGAAAAAGAGACCCAGTACTTC. The encoded protein is CASSQGREKETQYF.

The chain joins TRBV5-4 to TRBJ2-3; D gene unclear. This CDR3 has 14 residues. Trimming removed 0 bases from V and 2 bases from J, with 7 bases in between. The germline V gene encodes CDR1 SGHNT and CDR2 YYREEE (reference sequence). CDR3 residues: CASSLGPHTDTQYF. The CDR3 nucleotides read TGTGCCAGCAGCTTGGGACCTCACACAGATACGCAGTATTTT.

This clonotype was observed many times. The genes are TRBV7-9 and TRBJ2-2; D remains ambiguous. CDR1 is SEHNR and CDR2 is FQNEAQ in the germline V gene (reference sequence). CDR3 length: 14 residues. V gave up 3 bases and J gave up 1 base, with 6 bases separating them. CDR3 region: CASSLAMNTGELFF. The DNA for the CDR3 is TGTGCCAGCAGCTTGGCTATGAACACCGGGGAGCTGTTTTTT.

Ten or more counts support this clonotype. The chain is built from TRBV30 and TRBJ1-3; D uncertain. In germline, CDR1 is GTSNPN, CDR2 SVGIG (reference sequence). V gave up 2 bases and J gave up 0 bases, with 8 bases separating them. The CDR3 consists of 14 residues. The chain's CDR3 is CAWSPVSSGNTIYF. Written as DNA, the CDR3 is TGTGCCTGGAGTCCAGTTAGCTCTGGAAACACCATATATTTT. The whole variable domain, remainder taken from reference TRBV30 and TRBJ1-3, is SQTIHQWPATLVQPVGSPLSLECTVEGTSNPNLYWYRQAAGRGLQLLFYSVGIGQISSEVPQNLSASRPQDRQFILSSKKLLLSDSGFYLCAWSPVSSGNTIYFGEGSWLTVV.

This clonotype showed up many times. The chain has TRBV6-5 and TRBJ2-1; 10 nucleotides align to TRBD2. V shed 6 bases and J 3 bases; nucleotides not matched to a gene: 11. Germline loops: CDR1 MNHEY, CDR2 SVGAGI. The CDR3 totals 17 residues. In DNA, the CDR3 is TGTGCCAGCAGGGGCGCAAGACTAGCGGGCATCTACAATGAGCAGTTCTTC. Its translation is CASRGARLAGIYNEQFF.

This clonotype was seen at least ten times. The chain carries TRBV6-2 or TRBV6-3 and TRBJ2-2, with TRBD1 matching 8 bases. The CDR3 is 15 residues long. After removal of 3 bases from V and 4 bases from J, the junction contained 4 bases not matched to a gene. Germline V CDR1 and CDR2: MNHEY, SVGEGT. The CDR3 DNA reads as TGTGCCAGCAGTTATGAGACAGGGGCCACCGGGGAGCTGTTTTTT. This translates into CASSYETGATGELFF.

The rearrangement links TRBV2 to TRBJ2-1; D call uncertain. The CDR3 contains 16 residues. V shed 0 bases and J shed 1 base, with 10 bases lying between them. Germline values: CDR1 SNHLY, CDR2 FYNNEI. This CDR3 is CASSEALSLSYNEQFF. CDR3 nucleotide sequence: TGTGCCAGCAGTGAAGCGCTTTCCTTATCCTACAATGAGCAGTTCTTC.

This clonotype was detected ten times or more. V and J are TRBV20-1 and TRBJ2-3, with 7 bases lining up with TRBD2. Germline assignment: CDR1 DFQATT and CDR2 SNEGSKA (reference sequence). This CDR3 region has 13 residues. CDR3 nucleotide sequence: TGCAGCGGTGAAGCGGGAAACACAGATACGCAGTATTTT. Protein product: CSGEAGNTDTQYF.